This TCR beta chain was captured by sequencing in a study of blood T cells in healthy people across ages (dated by TCRdb to between 2014 and 2017). The study in broad terms: In model experiments, template switching captured roughly one uniquely barcoded TCR beta cDNA molecule for every two T cells. Four age groups were formed from the donors: young (average 16 years), middle-aged (roughly 38), aged (approximately 60) and long-lived (less than 85). To avoid experimental bias, donors of different ages were randomly spread across the sequencing lanes. Using deep sequencing normalized with unique cDNA molecular identifiers, the study measured how TCR beta repertoire diversity changes with age. Two additional independent replicas of 1 million unique cDNA reads from the same blood draw were analyzed for two donors (one aged 18 to 30 and one aged 80 or older).

General conclusions and limits of the study: Estimates of total diversity from one million sequenced T cells were regarded as lower bounds and underestimates. Conclusive comparison of naive and antigen-experienced compartments was prevented by the profiling of bulk unsorted PBMCs. Compared with the aged group, more naive CD4+ T cells, fewer expanded clones and increased TCR diversity were shown by the long-lived group, suggesting age selection. Observed TCR beta diversity per million T cells fell roughly linearly with age, and a significant reduction was already apparent by age around 40. A strong correlation was found between observed TCR beta diversity and the percentage of naive T cells measured by flow cytometry. The CMV infection status of donors was not known, potentially confounding age-related changes in expanded clonotypes.

The approximately 39 donors, aged about 6 to 100 years, were systemically healthy Caucasian individuals from Russia. About 9.1 milliliters of peripheral blood were collected from each donor into EDTA-treated Vacutainer tubes. Ficoll-Paque density-gradient centrifugation was used to isolate PBMCs, with at least 6.5 million per sample. Trizol reagent was used to extract total RNA from PBMCs, with at least 6 micrograms per sample. For every donor, an aliquot of PBMCs went through flow cytometry to measure the percentages of naive CD45RAhigh/CD27high T cells. This clonotype was seen only once. What antigen it recognizes has not been identified. Base qualities are missing; no much larger clone stands one base away. Evidence from a single read is weak. V is cut by 4 bases and J by 6 bases, and the space between the germline ends is 10 bases. As encoded in the germline V gene, CDR1 is SNHLY while CDR2 is FYNNEI. CDR3 length: 12 amino acids, cysteine to phenylalanine. The CDR3 DNA has 36 bases and is translated from base 1.

Library generation was performed with 5' RACE. These reads were obtained on an Illumina HiSeq 2500. A second PCR of roughly 7 to 11 cycles was performed with a sample-barcoded 5' primer and a J-beta primer mix. Each TCR beta cDNA molecule received a unique molecular identifier from a template-switch 5' adaptor carrying 12 random nucleotides. At least 2.5 million CDR3-containing paired-end reads were obtained from each sample. The Mint cDNA synthesis kit, primed by a TRBC-specific oligonucleotide, was used to synthesize first-strand cDNA from all RNA. Following uracil-DNA glycosylase treatment, a first 18-cycle PCR with universal primers M1SS and BC2_uni_R was performed on all cDNA. The authors processed their data as follows. For normalization, 1 million high-quality reads were randomly selected from each sample, with every read carrying a distinct molecular identifier. Reads sharing molecular identifiers were discarded rather than binned into consensus sequences. CDR3 identification, clonotype clustering and error correction used MiTCR with a Q25 quality threshold and the strictest error-elimination algorithm. A nonparametric unseen species model using Euler transformation provided a lower-bound estimate of total TCR beta diversity. The raw public data were reprocessed by TCRdb itself: fastp quality trimming at Q25, MiXCR clonotype calling, in-frame beta chains only. All rows with the same CDR3 protein become a single entry with the most common DNA and genes. The authors' filters were not applied to this entry. Within this sample are about 580,000 distinct CDR3 sequences, with 40% to 50% of them counted one time only. 20% to 25% of the sample lies in the top ten.

This clonotype originated in an elderly man in good health. The V and J genes are TRBV2 and TRBJ2-7; the D gene remains uncertain. Sequencing was done on a sample of blood. Here the CDR3 is given as CASSVRGTEQYF. The DNA reads as follows: TGTGCCAGCAGTGTTCGTGGTACCGAGCAGTACTTC.